This T cell receptor beta chain stems from a study of early T cells in non-severe SARS-CoV-2 infection. Background on the study: The chains were unpaired, and the sequenced material was bulk RNA from unsorted whole blood.

The TCR library protocol attached unique molecular identifiers to the individual cDNA molecules. TCRdb analysed the 5' RACE reads with MiXCR anew, one entry per CDR3 protein. This repertoire shows tens of thousands of distinct CDR3 sequences, roughly an eighth found once; its top ten account for roughly 6.4%. Notes on the study in general: Private and CD4 specificities were missed by VDJdb matching, which favored anti-spike CD8 responses.

This clonotype was observed at least ten times. As yet, its antigen is unknown. V lost 3 bases to trimming and J lost 5 bases, with 4 bases between them. This CDR3 spans 11 amino acids. From germline, CDR1 is DFQATT and CDR2 SNEGSKA (reference sequence). This sequence originates from an adult who was a healthcare worker with PCR-confirmed SARS-CoV-2 infection or an uninfected control (not recorded which). The specimen sequenced was whole blood. The chain combines TRBV20-1 with TRBJ2-2; D call uncertain. CDR3: CSASWTGELFF. The CDR3 coding sequence is TGCAGTGCTAGTTGGACCGGGGAGCTGTTTTTT.